This TCR beta chain was identified in a study of T cells expressing NK-cell markers. The wider study: In sorted CD3+CD56+NKG2C+, CD3+CD56+NKG2C- and CD3+CD56-NKG2C+ T cells, TCR beta repertoires were obtained.

It was by 5'RACE template switching with UMIs that TCR beta cDNA was made. TCRdb reprocessed the 5' RACE reads and stores each CDR3 protein as one record, lacking DNA. The table gives 250,000 or so distinct CDR3 sequences; the top ten clones make up more than 3.5% of it. Study-level points and caveats: The leading position in the CD3+CD56-NKG2C+ fraction of a handful of donors also went to these clonotypes.

Note on this clonotype: The antigen is not known.

The germline V gene encodes CDR1 DFQATT and CDR2 SNEGSKA (reference sequence). The CDR3 runs 12 residues. The J gene is TRBJ2-1, the V gene TRBV20-1; TCRdb proposes TRBD1, but this gene call is untestable without DNA. The clonotype comes from a woman aged 18 to 75 in good health. The sequenced sample was blood T cells: a sorted CD56 or NKG2C T cell subset, CD4+ or CD8+ T cells, or bulk PBMC T cells (not recorded which). The CDR3 region is CSASRGTNEQFF.